These 22 T cell receptor beta chains were sequenced from one sample in a study of blood T cell repertoires in COVID-19. Clones were read by immunoSEQ multiplex PCR, and TCRdb kept only the in-frame ones, dropping some. The data hold roughly 93,000 clones, with 65% to 85% observed a single time. Specimen: peripheral blood. The receptors derive from a woman aged 80 or over with acute or convalescent COVID-19.

The chain carries TRBV6-2 or TRBV6-3 and TRBJ2-5; 8 nucleotides agree with TRBD1. From germline, CDR1 is MNHEY and CDR2 SVGEGT. The CDR3 covers 14 residues. Trimming at V came to 4 bases and at J to 1 base, leaving 2 bases not matched to a gene. CDR3 sequence (DNA): TGTGCCAGCAGTTCGGGACAGGCCCAAGAGACCCAGTACTTC. Residues: CASSSGQAQETQYF.

The chain has TRBV2 and TRBJ2-5; D ambiguous. Deletions cut 2 bases from V and 5 bases from J, with 6 bases between. The CDR3 is made up of 12 amino acids. Germline V gene lookup returns CDR1 SNHLY and CDR2 FYNNEI. The CDR3 region is CASSEQSETQYF. CDR3 nucleotide sequence: TGTGCCAGCAGTGAACAGTCGGAGACCCAGTACTTC.

The chain couples TRBV5-1 to TRBJ2-2; 9 positions match TRBD1. This CDR3 contains 16 residues. Germline V gene data show CDR1 as SGHRS and CDR2 as YFSETQ. The junction had 8 bases not matched to a gene; V was cut back by 4 bases and J by 4 bases. The CDR3 bases are TGCGCCAGCAGCCAGCGACAGGGGGAGGTCACCGGGGAGCTGTTTTTT. It specifies CASSQRQGEVTGELFF.

The chain joins TRBV3-1 (or the pseudogene TRBV3-2) to TRBJ2-7; 8 positions match TRBD1. V was clipped by 3 bases and J by 6 bases; unmatched bases: 4. The germline gives CDR1 LGHDT, CDR2 YNNKEL (reference sequence). The length of the CDR3 is 13 residues. DNA of the CDR3: TGTGCCAGCAGCCAGGACAGGGCGGGCGAGCAGTACGTC. It translates to CASSQDRAGEQYV.

V usage is TRBV6-2 or TRBV6-3 and J usage is TRBJ2-3; 8 nucleotides match TRBD2. The CDR3 spans 15 residues. The trim removed 7 bases at V and 11 bases at J, leaving 17 bases unmatched. The germline gives CDR1 MNHEY, CDR2 SVGEGT. The CDR3 here is CASTPRAGGPLGQYF. The CDR3 DNA follows: TGTGCCAGCACCCCTCGGGCGGGGGGCCCCTTAGGGCAGTATTTT.

DNA for the CDR3: TGTGCCATCAGAAAGACTAGCGGAGACACAGATACGCAGTATTTT. It translates to CAIRKTSGDTDTQYF. The chain couples TRBV10-3 to TRBJ2-3, with 9 bases identical to TRBD2. The CDR3 is made up of 15 amino acids. Germline V CDR1 and CDR2: ENHRY, SYGVKD. J gave up 2 bases and V 6 bases, and 6 bases lay outside the gene matches.

This clone was seen a few times. This chain links TRBV29-1 with TRBJ1-2; TRBD1 might be the D (6 bases). V lost 0 bases to trimming and J lost 2 bases, with 10 bases between them. The CDR3 has 14 amino acids. Germline assignment: CDR1 SQVTM and CDR2 ANQGSEA. The CDR3 reads CSVEDRDRNYGYTF. The CDR3 bases are TGCAGCGTTGAAGATCGAGACAGGAACTATGGCTACACCTTC. Supplemented by reference TRBV29-1 and TRBJ1-2, the full variable domain reads SAVISQKPSRDICQRGTSLTIQCQVDSQVTMMFWYRQQPGQSLTLIATANQGSEATYESGFVIDKFPISRPNLTFSTLTVSNMSPEDSSIYLCSVEDRDRNYGYTFGSGTRLTVV.

V is TRBV6-5 and J is TRBJ1-1; 10 bases align to TRBD1. V shed 6 bases and J 6 bases; nucleotides not matched to a gene: 4. This CDR3 has 13 amino acids. In germline, CDR1 is MNHEY, CDR2 SVGAGI. This chain's CDR3 is CASRRQGASEAFF. The CDR3 nucleotides read TGTGCCAGCAGACGACAGGGGGCATCTGAAGCTTTCTTT.

The chain combines TRBV6-6 with TRBJ1-5; 8 bases are shared with TRBD1. The length of the CDR3 is 14 residues. From germline, CDR1 is MNHNY and CDR2 SVGAGI (reference sequence). The trim removed 5 bases at V and 2 bases at J, leaving 2 bases unmatched. The CDR3 sequence is CASSPGQGNQPQHF. CDR3 nucleotide sequence: TGTGCCAGCAGTCCGGGACAGGGCAATCAGCCCCAGCATTTT.

The CDR3 region is CASNGAGNTIYF. CDR3 coding DNA: TGTGCCAGTAATGGAGCTGGAAACACCATATATTTT. The genes are TRBV19 and TRBJ1-3, with D unresolved. Trimming took off 7 bases at V and 2 bases at J, with 6 bases between the two ends. The CDR3 runs 12 residues. Germline CDR1 is LNHDA and CDR2 is SQIVND (reference sequence).

The CDR3: CASSYGRGVGQPQHF. Here the CDR3 DNA reads TGTGCCAGCAGTTACGGCAGGGGTGTCGGGCAGCCCCAGCATTTT. V usage is TRBV6-5 and J usage is TRBJ1-5; the D gene is possibly TRBD1 (6 bases). CDR1 and CDR2 from the germline V gene are MNHEY and SVGAGI. The CDR3 runs 15 residues. The V gene lost 2 bases and the J gene lost 7 bases, with 15 bases spanning the gap.

The rearrangement joins TRBV29-1 to TRBJ1-2; tentatively, D is TRBD1 (5 bases). CDR3 length: 14 amino acids. V shed 3 bases and J shed 3 bases, with 14 bases lying between them. Germline V CDR1 and CDR2: SQVTM, ANQGSEA. CDR3 sequence: CSVEGQGGYYGYTF. As DNA, the CDR3 is TGCAGCGTTGAGGGTCAGGGCGGATACTATGGCTACACCTTC. Full variable domain (outside the CDR3, taken from reference TRBV29-1 and TRBJ1-2): SAVISQKPSRDICQRGTSLTIQCQVDSQVTMMFWYRQQPGQSLTLIATANQGSEATYESGFVIDKFPISRPNLTFSTLTVSNMSPEDSSIYLCSVEGQGGYYGYTFGSGTRLTVV.

Only a few counts were recorded for this clone. The CDR3 DNA reads as TGTGCCAGCAGCTTAGCTGGACAGGGGGACGAGCAGTACTTC. This codes for CASSLAGQGDEQYF. V and J are TRBV7-6 and TRBJ2-7; 10 bases are shared with TRBD1. After removal of 0 bases from V and 5 bases from J, the junction contained 1 base not matched to a gene. The CDR3 covers 14 residues. Germline CDR1 reads SGHVS; CDR2 reads FNYEAQ.

This clone was counted a single time. V and J are TRBV7-9 and TRBJ2-3; TRBD2 matches at 13 bases. Germline CDR1 is SEHNR and CDR2 is FQNEAQ (reference sequence). J was trimmed by 5 bases and V by 3 bases; bases with no gene match: 5. This CDR3 region has 16 residues. The CDR3 here is CASSFPTSGGRDTQYF. DNA for the CDR3: TGTGCCAGCAGCTTTCCGACTAGCGGGGGGAGAGATACGCAGTATTTT.

This chain uses TRBV6-4 with TRBJ2-1; a possible D gene is TRBD1 (6 bases). This CDR3 comprises 14 residues. Germline V CDR1 and CDR2: MRHNA, SNTAGT. V was cut by 3 bases and J by 7 bases, with 13 bases left in between. The CDR3 coding sequence is TGTGCCAGCAGTGATGAGACAGGTCAGAATGAGCAGTTCTTC. Translation gives CASSDETGQNEQFF.

This chain joins TRBV2 and TRBJ1-1; 9 bases align to TRBD1. The CDR3 extends over 16 amino acids. Per the germline V gene, CDR1 is SNHLY and CDR2 is FYNNEI. J gave up 8 bases and V 5 bases, and 15 bases lay outside the gene matches. The CDR3 DNA reads as TGTGCCAGCAGTCTAAGAGGACAGGGGAGAGAAGTGGAAGCTTTCTTT. Translating it yields CASSLRGQGREVEAFF.

This clone was seen a few times. The chain uses TRBV18 and TRBJ1-1; 7 bases agree with TRBD1. The CDR3 has 12 residues. V lost 6 bases and J lost 5; bases outside the gene matches: 3. Germline assignment: CDR1 KGHSH and CDR2 LQKENI. CDR3 amino acids: CASSYRGTEAFF. CDR3 nucleotides: TGTGCCAGCTCTTACAGGGGTACTGAAGCTTTCTTT.

V is TRBV19 and J is TRBJ1-1; 8 bases line up with TRBD1. With 4 bases clipped from V and 1 base from J, the junction kept 2 bases outside the gene matches. CDR1 is LNHDA and CDR2 is SQIVND in the germline V gene (reference sequence). The CDR3 length is 14 residues. The CDR3: CASSKQGGNTEAFF. The CDR3 coding sequence is TGTGCCAGTAGTAAACAGGGGGGGAACACTGAAGCTTTCTTT.

The V call is TRBV5-1, the J call TRBJ1-1; D perhaps matches TRBD1 (5 bases). V shed 4 bases and J shed 3 bases, with 19 bases lying between them. In germline, CDR1 is SGHRS, CDR2 YFSETQ. This CDR3 has 16 amino acids. The CDR3 protein is CASSPGLSLTHTEAFF. As DNA, the CDR3 is TGCGCCAGCAGCCCGGGACTTTCTTTAACTCACACTGAAGCTTTCTTT.

The CDR3 nucleotides are TGTGCCAGCAGTCTACAGGGGGCCACTGAAGCTTTCTTT. It yields the protein CASSLQGATEAFF. This rearrangement joins TRBV12-3 or TRBV12-4 to TRBJ1-1; TRBD1 matches 9 bases. This CDR3 is built from 13 residues. The V gene end was trimmed by 5 bases and the J gene end by 4 bases; junction bases not matched to a gene: 2.

CDR3 bases: TGTGCCAGCAGCCAAGAGTTCCGGGCAGGGGTTAACTATGGCTACACCTTC. It yields the protein CASSQEFRAGVNYGYTF. The rearrangement links TRBV3-1 (or the pseudogene TRBV3-2) to TRBJ1-2, with D tentatively TRBD1 (6 bases). V was trimmed by 0 bases and J by 1 base, leaving 15 bases between them. The CDR3 contains 17 residues. Germline V gene lookup returns CDR1 LGHDT and CDR2 YNNKEL (reference sequence).

This chain joins TRBV7-2 and TRBJ2-2; TRBD1 matches at 8 bases. Per germline, CDR1 SGHTA and CDR2 FQGNSA. The length of the CDR3 is 15 residues. After removal of 8 bases from V and 2 bases from J, the junction contained 7 bases not matched to a gene. The CDR3 DNA is TGTGCCAGCGACCTGGGACAGGCCAACACCGGGGAGCTGTTTTTT. This sequence encodes CASDLGQANTGELFF.